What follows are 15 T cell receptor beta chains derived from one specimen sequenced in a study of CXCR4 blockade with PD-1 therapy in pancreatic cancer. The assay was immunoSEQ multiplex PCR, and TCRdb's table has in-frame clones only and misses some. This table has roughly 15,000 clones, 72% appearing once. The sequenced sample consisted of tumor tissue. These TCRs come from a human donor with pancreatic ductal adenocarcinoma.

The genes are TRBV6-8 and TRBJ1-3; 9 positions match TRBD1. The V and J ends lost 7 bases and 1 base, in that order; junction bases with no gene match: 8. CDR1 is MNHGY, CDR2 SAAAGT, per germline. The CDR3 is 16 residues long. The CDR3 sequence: CASTTTGTGSGNTIYF. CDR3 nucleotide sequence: TGTGCCAGCACGACCACCGGGACAGGGTCTGGAAACACCATATATTTT.

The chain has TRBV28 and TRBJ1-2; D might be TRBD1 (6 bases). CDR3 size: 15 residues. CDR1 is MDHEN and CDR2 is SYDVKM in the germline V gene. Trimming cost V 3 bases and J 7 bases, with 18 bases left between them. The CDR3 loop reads CASSLGYSGGRGYTF. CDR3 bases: TGTGCCAGCAGTTTGGGATATTCTGGGGGGCGTGGCTACACCTTC.

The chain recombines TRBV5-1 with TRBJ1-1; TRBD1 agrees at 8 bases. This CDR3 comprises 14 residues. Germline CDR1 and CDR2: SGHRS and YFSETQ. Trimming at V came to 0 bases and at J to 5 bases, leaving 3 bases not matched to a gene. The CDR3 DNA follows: TGCGCCAGCAGCTTGGTTACAGGGGGGACTGAAGCTTTCTTT. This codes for CASSLVTGGTEAFF.

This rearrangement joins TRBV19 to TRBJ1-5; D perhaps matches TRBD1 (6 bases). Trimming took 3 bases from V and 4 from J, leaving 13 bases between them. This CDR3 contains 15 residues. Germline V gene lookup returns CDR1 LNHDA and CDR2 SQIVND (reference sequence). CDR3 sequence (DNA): TGTGCCAGTAGTATTCTGACAGGCCCTAATCAGCCCCAGCATTTT. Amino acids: CASSILTGPNQPQHF.

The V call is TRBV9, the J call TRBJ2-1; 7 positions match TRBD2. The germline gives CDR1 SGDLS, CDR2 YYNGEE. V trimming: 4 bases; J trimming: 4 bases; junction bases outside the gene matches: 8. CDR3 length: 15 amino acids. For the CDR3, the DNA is TGTGCCAGCAGCTTGCGACTAGCCGTGTACAATGAGCAGTTCTTC. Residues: CASSLRLAVYNEQFF.

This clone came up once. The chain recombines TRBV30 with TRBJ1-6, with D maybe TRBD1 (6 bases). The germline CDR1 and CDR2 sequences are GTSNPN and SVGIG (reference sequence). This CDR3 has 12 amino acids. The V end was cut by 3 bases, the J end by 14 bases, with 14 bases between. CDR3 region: CAWRGDKLSLHF. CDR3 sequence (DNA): TGTGCCTGGAGGGGGGACAAGCTATCCCTCCACTTT.

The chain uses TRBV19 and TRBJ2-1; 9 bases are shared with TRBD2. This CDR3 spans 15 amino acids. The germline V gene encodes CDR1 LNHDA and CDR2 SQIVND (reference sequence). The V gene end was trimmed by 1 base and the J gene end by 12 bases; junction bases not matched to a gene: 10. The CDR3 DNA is TGTGCCAGTAGTATAGTTCTAGCGGGAAGGAAGGGGCAGTTCTTC. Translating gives CASSIVLAGRKGQFF.

CDR3 protein: CASSHRTSGRRSRELFF. CDR3 coding DNA: TGTGCCAGCAGCCACCGGACTAGCGGGAGAAGGTCTCGGGAGCTGTTTTTT. J is TRBJ2-2 and V is TRBV14, with 13 bases that match TRBD2. This CDR3 spans 17 amino acids. V lost 3 bases and J lost 9; bases outside the gene matches: 10. Germline V gives CDR1 SGHDN, CDR2 FVKESK. The full variable domain, rest sourced from reference TRBV14 and TRBJ2-2, is EAGVTQFPSHSVIEKGQTVTLRCDPISGHDNLYWYRRVMGKEIKFLLHFVKESKQDESGMPNNRFLAERTGGTYSTLKVQPAELEDSGVYFCASSHRTSGRRSRELFFGEGSRLTVL.

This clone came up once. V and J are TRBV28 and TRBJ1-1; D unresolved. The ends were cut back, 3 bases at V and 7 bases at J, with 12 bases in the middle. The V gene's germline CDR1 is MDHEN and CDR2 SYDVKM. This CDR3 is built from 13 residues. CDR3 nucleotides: TGTGCCAGCAGTTTTTTGAAACGCCTTGAAGCTTTCTTT. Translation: CASSFLKRLEAFF.

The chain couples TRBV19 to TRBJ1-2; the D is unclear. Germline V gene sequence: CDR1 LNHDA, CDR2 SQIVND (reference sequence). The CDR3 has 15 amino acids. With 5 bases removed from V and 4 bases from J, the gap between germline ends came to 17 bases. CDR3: CASSGAGQAPYGYTF. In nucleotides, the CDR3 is TGTGCCAGTAGTGGAGCCGGGCAGGCCCCCTATGGCTACACCTTC.

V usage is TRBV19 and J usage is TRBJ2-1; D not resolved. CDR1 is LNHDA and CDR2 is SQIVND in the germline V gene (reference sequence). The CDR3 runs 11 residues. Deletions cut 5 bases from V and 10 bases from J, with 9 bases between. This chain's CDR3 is CASSPSKEQFF. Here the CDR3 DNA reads TGTGCCAGTAGTCCCTCGAAGGAGCAGTTCTTC. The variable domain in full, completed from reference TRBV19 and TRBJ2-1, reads DGGITQSPKYLFRKEGQNVTLSCEQNLNHDAMYWYRQDPGQGLRLIYYSQIVNDFQKGDIAEGYSVSREKKESFPLTVTSAQKNPTAFYLCASSPSKEQFFGPGTRLTVL.

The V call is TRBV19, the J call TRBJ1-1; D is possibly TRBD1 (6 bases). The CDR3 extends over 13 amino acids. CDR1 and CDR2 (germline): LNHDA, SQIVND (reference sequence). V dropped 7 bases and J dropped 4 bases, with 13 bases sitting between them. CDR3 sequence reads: CASKGQGGTEAFF. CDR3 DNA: TGTGCCAGTAAGGGACAAGGGGGCACTGAAGCTTTCTTT.

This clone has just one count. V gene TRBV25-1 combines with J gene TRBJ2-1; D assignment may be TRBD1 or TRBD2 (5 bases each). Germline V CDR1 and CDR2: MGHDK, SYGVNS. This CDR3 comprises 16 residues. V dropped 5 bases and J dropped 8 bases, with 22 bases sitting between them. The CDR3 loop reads CASSRGDVTPSDEQFF. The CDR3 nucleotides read TGTGCCAGCAGTCGAGGGGATGTGACCCCGAGCGATGAGCAGTTCTTC.

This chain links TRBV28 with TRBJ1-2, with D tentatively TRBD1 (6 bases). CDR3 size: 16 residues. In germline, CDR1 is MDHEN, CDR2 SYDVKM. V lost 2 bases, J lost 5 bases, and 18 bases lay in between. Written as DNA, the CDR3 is TGTGCCAGCAGTTTACCGGGGGGCAGTGGGCGATATGGCTACACCTTC. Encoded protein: CASSLPGGSGRYGYTF.

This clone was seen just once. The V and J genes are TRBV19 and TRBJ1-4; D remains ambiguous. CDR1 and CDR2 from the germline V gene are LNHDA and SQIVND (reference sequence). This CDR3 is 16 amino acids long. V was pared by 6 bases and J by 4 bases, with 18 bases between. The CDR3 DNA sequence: TGTGCCAGTAGCAGGCCACCATCCGGGGTTAATGAAAAACTGTTTTTT. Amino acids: CASSRPPSGVNEKLFF.